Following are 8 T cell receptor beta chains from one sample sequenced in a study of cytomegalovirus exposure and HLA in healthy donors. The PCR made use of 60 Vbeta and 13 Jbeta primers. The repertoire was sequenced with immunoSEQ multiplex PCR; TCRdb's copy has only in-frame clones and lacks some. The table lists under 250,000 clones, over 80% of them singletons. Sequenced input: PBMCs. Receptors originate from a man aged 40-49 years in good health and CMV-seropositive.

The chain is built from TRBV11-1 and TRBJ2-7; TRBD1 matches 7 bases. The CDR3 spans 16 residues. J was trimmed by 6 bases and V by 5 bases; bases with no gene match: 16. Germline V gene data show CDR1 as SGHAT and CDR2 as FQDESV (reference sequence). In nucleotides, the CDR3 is TGTGCCAGCAGCCGCGCGGAACGGACAGGTCGGGGCGAGCAGTACGTC. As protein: CASSRAERTGRGEQYV.

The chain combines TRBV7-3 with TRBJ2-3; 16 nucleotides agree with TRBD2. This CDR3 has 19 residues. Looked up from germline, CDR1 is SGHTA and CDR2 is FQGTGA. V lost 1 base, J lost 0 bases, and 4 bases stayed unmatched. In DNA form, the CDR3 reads TGTGCCAGCAGCTTAAGAGGGACTAGCGGGGGGGGAAGCACAGATACGCAGTATTTT. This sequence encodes CASSLRGTSGGGSTDTQYF.

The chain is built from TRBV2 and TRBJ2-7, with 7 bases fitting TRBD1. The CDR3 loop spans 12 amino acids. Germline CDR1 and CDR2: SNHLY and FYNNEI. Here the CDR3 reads CASSQLRDRVDV. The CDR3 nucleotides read TGTGCCAGCAGCCAACTCCGGGACAGAGTAGACGTC.

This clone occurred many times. In DNA form, the CDR3 reads TGTGCCAGCAGCTTGATACGGACTGAAGCTTTCTTT. Translating gives CASSLIRTEAFF. The chain has TRBV11-3 and TRBJ1-1; D gene unclear. The V end was cut by 3 bases, the J end by 5 bases, with 7 bases between. The CDR3 has 12 amino acids. CDR1 and CDR2 from the germline V gene are SGHNT and YENEEA.

The CDR3 protein is CASSMVAGGNYGYTF. The CDR3 DNA follows: TGTGCCAGTAGTATGGTTGCAGGGGGCAACTATGGCTACACCTTC. The chain carries TRBV19 and TRBJ1-2; 8 bases agree with TRBD1. The length of the CDR3 is 15 residues. CDR1 and CDR2 from the germline V gene are LNHDA and SQIVND (reference sequence). V shed 3 bases and J 2 bases; nucleotides not matched to a gene: 5.

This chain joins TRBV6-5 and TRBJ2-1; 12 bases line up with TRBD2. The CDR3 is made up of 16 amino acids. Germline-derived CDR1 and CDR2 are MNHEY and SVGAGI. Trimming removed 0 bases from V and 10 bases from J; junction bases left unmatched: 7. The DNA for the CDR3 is TGTGCCAGCAGTTACTCTCGTCTAGCGGGAGGGTCGGAGCAGTTCTTC. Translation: CASSYSRLAGGSEQFF.

CDR3 sequence reads: CASSKTGTGANVLTF. The CDR3 DNA follows: TGTGCCAGCAGTAAAACAGGGACCGGGGCCAACGTCCTGACTTTC. The rearrangement joins TRBV2 to TRBJ2-6; D may be TRBD1 (6 bases). This CDR3 is built from 15 residues. From germline, CDR1 is SNHLY and CDR2 FYNNEI. V lost 5 bases and J lost 4, with 12 bases in between.

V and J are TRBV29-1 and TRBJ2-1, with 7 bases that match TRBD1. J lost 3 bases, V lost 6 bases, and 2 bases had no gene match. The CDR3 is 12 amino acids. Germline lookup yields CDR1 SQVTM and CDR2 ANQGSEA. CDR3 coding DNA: TGCAGCGTGGGACAGATCTACAATGAGCAGTTCTTC. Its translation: CSVGQIYNEQFF.